This is a list of T cell receptor beta chains from one sample in a study of control samples from healthy donors and cancer patients. The table came from immunoSEQ multiplex PCR; TCRdb's copy has only in-frame clones and leaves some out. In the table there are roughly 70,000 clones, 84% of which are singletons. The sequencing sample was made of blood. These receptors were obtained from a man aged 50-60 years in good health. CDR3s include the opening cysteine and the closing phenylalanine or tryptophan. Each record gives: J gene, D gene, clone size, V gene, CDR3 DNA, CDR3 protein. D genes are given only for firm matches. For some rows the clone size is stated as once, few or many, or as a class when expanded; others skip it.

J gene: TRBJ1-2
D gene: TRBD1
clone size: -
V gene: TRBV12-3/TRBV12-4
CDR3 DNA: TGTGCCAGCAGTCCTACAGGGGGCGCGGGCTACACCTTC
CDR3 protein: CASSPTGGAGYTF

J gene: TRBJ2-5
D gene: -
clone size: once
V gene: TRBV6-5
CDR3 DNA: TGTGCCAGCAGGACAGTCGGGCAAAAGACCCAGTACTTC
CDR3 protein: CASRTVGQKTQYF

J gene: TRBJ2-7
D gene: TRBD2
clone size: once
V gene: TRBV7-8
CDR3 DNA: TGTGCCAGCAGCTTAAGTACCGGGACTAGCGAAACCTACGAGCAGTACTTC
CDR3 protein: CASSLSTGTSETYEQYF

J gene: TRBJ1-1
D gene: -
clone size: -
V gene: TRBV29-1
CDR3 DNA: TGCAGCGTTGAAGAAGGCAGTCCTTACACTGAAGCTTTCTTT
CDR3 protein: CSVEEGSPYTEAFF

J gene: TRBJ2-3
D gene: TRBD2
clone size: -
V gene: TRBV6-8
CDR3 DNA: TGTGCCAGCAGTACCGTAGCGGGAGATACGCAGTATTTT
CDR3 protein: CASSTVAGDTQYF

J gene: TRBJ2-3
D gene: TRBD1
clone size: -
V gene: TRBV28
CDR3 DNA: TGTGCCAGCCGGACAGGGGTTGTAGATACGCAGTATTTT
CDR3 protein: CASRTGVVDTQYF

J gene: TRBJ2-1
D gene: -
clone size: -
V gene: TRBV4-1
CDR3 DNA: TGCGCCAGCAGCCAGAACGAGTGGACTGAGCAGTTCTTC
CDR3 protein: CASSQNEWTEQFF

J gene: TRBJ2-7
D gene: -
clone size: once
V gene: TRBV5-4
CDR3 DNA: TGTGCCAGCAGTTCTGGGCCCTACGAGCAGTACTTC
CDR3 protein: CASSSGPYEQYF

J gene: TRBJ1-2
D gene: -
clone size: -
V gene: TRBV5-8
CDR3 DNA: TGTGCCAGCAGCATACAGGACTACTATGGCTACACCTTC
CDR3 protein: CASSIQDYYGYTF

J gene: TRBJ1-5
D gene: -
clone size: -
V gene: TRBV12-3/TRBV12-4
CDR3 DNA: TGTGCCAGCAGTTTGGGCCAGGATCAGCCCCAGCATTTT
CDR3 protein: CASSLGQDQPQHF

J gene: TRBJ2-1
D gene: -
clone size: -
V gene: TRBV20-1
CDR3 DNA: TGCAGTGCTACGTCGACTCTACAGTTCTTC
CDR3 protein: CSATSTLQFF

J gene: TRBJ1-3
D gene: -
clone size: -
V gene: TRBV6-5
CDR3 DNA: TGTGCCAGCATCACCCCCGTAGGAAACACCATATATTTT
CDR3 protein: CASITPVGNTIYF

J gene: TRBJ2-7
D gene: -
clone size: -
V gene: TRBV5-6
CDR3 DNA: TGTGCCAGCACCCAGGGCGGATACGAGCAGTACTTC
CDR3 protein: CASTQGGYEQYF

J gene: TRBJ1-3
D gene: -
clone size: once
V gene: TRBV15
CDR3 DNA: TGTGCCACCAGCAGAGATATGGTCGACTCTGGAAACACCATATATTTT
CDR3 protein: CATSRDMVDSGNTIYF

J gene: TRBJ2-2
D gene: -
clone size: -
V gene: TRBV19
CDR3 DNA: TGTGCCAGTAGTATAGCCGGGGAGCTGTTTTTT
CDR3 protein: CASSIAGELFF

J gene: TRBJ1-4
D gene: -
clone size: -
V gene: TRBV11-2
CDR3 DNA: TGTGCCAGCAGCCAGGACGCCTCAACTAATGAAAAACTGTTTTTT
CDR3 protein: CASSQDASTNEKLFF

J gene: TRBJ2-7
D gene: TRBD2
clone size: -
V gene: TRBV5-1
CDR3 DNA: TGCGCCAGCGGGGGGAGCGGGAAGGGAGAGCAGTACTTC
CDR3 protein: CASGGSGKGEQYF

J gene: TRBJ2-5
D gene: -
clone size: once
V gene: TRBV7-8
CDR3 DNA: TGTGCCAGCAGCTTAAAGGGCAGGGTAGAGACCCAGTACTTC
CDR3 protein: CASSLKGRVETQYF

J gene: TRBJ1-5
D gene: TRBD1
clone size: -
V gene: TRBV6-5
CDR3 DNA: TGTGCCAGCAGGCCCACAGGGGGCTCTCAGCCCCAGCATTTT
CDR3 protein: CASRPTGGSQPQHF

J gene: TRBJ2-3
D gene: -
clone size: -
V gene: TRBV27
CDR3 DNA: TGTGCCAGCAGTTTGGGGGATACGCAGTATTTT
CDR3 protein: CASSLGDTQYF

J gene: TRBJ1-4
D gene: TRBD1
clone size: -
V gene: TRBV15
CDR3 DNA: TGTGCCACCAGCACCCTTCGGGACAGGAATGAAAAACTGTTTTTT
CDR3 protein: CATSTLRDRNEKLFF

J gene: TRBJ2-1
D gene: TRBD2
clone size: -
V gene: TRBV5-1
CDR3 DNA: TGCGCCAGCAGCCTAAAGACTCGGCTAGCGGGGGCCGAAAACCTATCCTACAATGAGCAGTTCTTC
CDR3 protein: CASSLKTRLAGAENLSYNEQFF

J gene: TRBJ2-5
D gene: -
clone size: -
V gene: TRBV7-2
CDR3 DNA: TGTGCCAGCAGCTACCCGGGGGAGACCCAGTACTTC
CDR3 protein: CASSYPGETQYF

J gene: TRBJ1-1
D gene: TRBD1
clone size: few
V gene: TRBV7-3
CDR3 DNA: TGTGCCAGCAGCTCTGCAGGGGGTTTGAACACTGAAGCTTTCTTT
CDR3 protein: CASSSAGGLNTEAFF

J gene: TRBJ2-1
D gene: -
clone size: -
V gene: TRBV5-6
CDR3 DNA: TGTGCCAGCAGCTTGAGGTGGTTACTAGAGAGGGGATATGAGCAGTTCTTC
CDR3 protein: CASSLRWLLERGYEQFF